This T cell receptor (beta chain) was sequenced during a study of response to subunit inactivated influenza vaccine. This clonotype was seen a handful of times. TCRdb independently ran MiXCR on the RT-PCR reads; one entry per CDR3 protein. The sample lists 500,000 to 550,000 distinct CDR3 sequences, 6.5% to 8% occurring once. The material was PBMCs from blood, obtained around 25 months after vaccination. The origin of this receptor is a man aged 45 to 75 who received an inactivated influenza vaccine.

CDR3 sequence: CSAGDRDWGPSYEQYF. CDR3 DNA: TGCAGTGCTGGGGACAGGGACTGGGGGCCCTCCTACGAGCAGTACTTC. The V call is TRBV20-1, the J call TRBJ2-7; the match to TRBD1 covers 9 bases. The ends lost 5 bases at V and 0 bases at J; junction bases unmatched: 11. Germline V gene sequence: CDR1 DFQATT, CDR2 SNEGSKA (reference sequence). This CDR3 is 16 amino acids long.